This T cell receptor (beta chain) is drawn from a study of graft-versus-host responses after intestinal transplantation. With V trimmed by 4 bases and J by 5 bases, 7 bases remained unmatched. The CDR3 sequence is 15 residues long. Germline CDR1 SGHNT, CDR2 YYREEE (reference sequence). The repertoire was sequenced with immunoSEQ multiplex PCR; TCRdb's copy has only in-frame clones and lacks some. The data show around 28,000 clones, with less than 90% seen just once and roughly 1.1% held by the top ten. The material sequenced was PBMCs, taken approximately four weeks after intestinal transplant. The gene calls are TRBV5-4 and TRBJ1-4; 8 bases are a match to TRBD1. This receptor was identified in a human patient who received an intestinal transplant, so some T cells may come from the graft donor. DNA of the CDR3: TGTGCCAGCAGCGGGACGGGACAGGAGAATGAAAAACTGTTTTTT. Protein product: CASSGTGQENEKLFF.